The present TCR beta chain was sequenced within a study of T cell clonotyping in hematopoietic cell transplantation. The method was immunoSEQ multiplex PCR; TCRdb's version includes in-frame clones alone and lacks a portion of them. The repertoire holds tens of thousands of clones, with 90% to 96% as singletons. Time point noted: recipient sample about 28 days before transplant, after cytoreduction. Germline V gene sequence: CDR1 SGDLS, CDR2 YYNGEE. V lost 0 bases and J lost 0; bases outside the gene matches: 8. The CDR3 loop spans 17 amino acids. This TCR derives from a woman between 45 and 60 years old with acute myeloid leukemia. Some clones in this sample may be carry-over from other donors' samples. This chain uses TRBV9 with TRBJ1-1; 7 nucleotides match TRBD1. The sample in question was peripheral blood mononuclear cells, obtained before stem cell transplant. The CDR3 is CASSVVQQGPVNTEAFF. For the CDR3, the DNA is TGTGCCAGCAGCGTAGTTCAACAGGGGCCCGTGAACACTGAAGCTTTCTTT.